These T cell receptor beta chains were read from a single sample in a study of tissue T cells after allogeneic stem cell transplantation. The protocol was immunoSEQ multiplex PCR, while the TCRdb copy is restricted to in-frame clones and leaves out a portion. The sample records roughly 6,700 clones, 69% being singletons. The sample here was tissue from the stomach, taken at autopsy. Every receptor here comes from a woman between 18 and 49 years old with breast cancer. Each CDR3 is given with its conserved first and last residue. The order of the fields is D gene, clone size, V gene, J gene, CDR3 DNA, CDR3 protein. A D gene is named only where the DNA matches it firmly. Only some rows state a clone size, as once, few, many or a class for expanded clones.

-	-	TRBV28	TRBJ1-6	TGTGCCAGCAGTTTAGGGGAAATAGCTGTGGACGGGAATTCACCCCTCCACTTT	CASSLGEIAVDGNSPLHF
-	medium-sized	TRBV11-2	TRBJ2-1	TGTGCCAGCAGCGATTACTCAGGGGCCTACAATGAGCAGTTCTTC	CASSDYSGAYNEQFF
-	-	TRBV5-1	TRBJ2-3	TGCGCCAGCAGCTTGGCGGCGACAGATACGCAGTATTTT	CASSLAATDTQYF
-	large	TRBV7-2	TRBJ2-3	TGTGCCAGCAGCTTAGCCGGGAGCACAGATACGCAGTATTTT	CASSLAGSTDTQYF
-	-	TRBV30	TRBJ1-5	TGTGCCTGGAGTGTAGATAGCAATCAGCCCCAGCATTTT	CAWSVDSNQPQHF
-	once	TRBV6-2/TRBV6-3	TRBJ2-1	TGTGCCAGCAGTTACGGGGACAATGAGCAGTTCTTC	CASSYGDNEQFF
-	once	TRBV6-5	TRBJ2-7	TGTGCCAGCAGTTACTTGGGGGAATACGAGCAGTACTTC	CASSYLGEYEQYF
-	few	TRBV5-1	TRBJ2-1	TGCGCCAGCAGCGACCAGGGTGGGTCCTACAATGAGCAGTTCTTC	CASSDQGGSYNEQFF
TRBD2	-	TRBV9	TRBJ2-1	TGTGCCAGCAGCGCTAGCGGGAGGTTGGATGAGCAGTTCTTC	CASSASGRLDEQFF
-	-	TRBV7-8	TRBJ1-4	TGTGCCAGCAGCATACGAGGGGCAACTAATGAAAAACTGTTTTTT	CASSIRGATNEKLFF
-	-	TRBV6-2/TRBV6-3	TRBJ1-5	TGTGCCAGCAGTTCCCTCAACCCCGATCAGCCCCAGCATTTT	CASSSLNPDQPQHF
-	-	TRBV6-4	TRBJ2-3	TGTGCCAGCAGTGAAACCCTAGATCCAGATACGCAGTATTTT	CASSETLDPDTQYF
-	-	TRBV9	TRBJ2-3	TGTGCCAGCAGCGGGGGTCTAGCGCATAGCACAGATACGCAGTATTTT	CASSGGLAHSTDTQYF
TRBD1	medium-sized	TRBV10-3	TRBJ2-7	TGTGCCATCAGAGGGGACAGGGGCTACGAGCAGTACTTC	CAIRGDRGYEQYF
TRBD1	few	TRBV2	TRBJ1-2	TGTGCCAGCAGTATCCAGACAGGGGCTTATGGCTACACCTTC	CASSIQTGAYGYTF
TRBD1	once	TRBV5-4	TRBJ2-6	TGTGCCAGCAGCTTCCGGGACAGTAACTCTGGGGCCAACGTCCTGACTTTC	CASSFRDSNSGANVLTF
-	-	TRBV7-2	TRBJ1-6	TGTGCCAGCAGCCCTACAGGATTCCTAAATTCACCCCTCCACTTT	CASSPTGFLNSPLHF
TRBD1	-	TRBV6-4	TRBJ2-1	TGTGCCAGCAGTTTTACAGGGGGCGACTACAATGAGCAGTTCTTC	CASSFTGGDYNEQFF
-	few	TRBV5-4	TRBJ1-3	TGTGCCAGCAGCTTGCGGGGCAGCTCTGGAAACACCATATATTTT	CASSLRGSSGNTIYF
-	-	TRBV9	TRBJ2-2	TGTGCCAGCAGCGGTGATCCGGGCGGCACCGGGGAGCTGTTTTTT	CASSGDPGGTGELFF
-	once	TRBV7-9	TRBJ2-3	TGTGCCAGCAGCTTTCCGGGGCCTCTGGATTCTACGCAGTATTTT	CASSFPGPLDSTQYF
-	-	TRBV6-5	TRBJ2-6	TGTGCCAGCGGCAGTGTGGGCTCTGGGGCCAACGTCCTGACTTTC	CASGSVGSGANVLTF
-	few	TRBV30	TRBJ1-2	TGTGCCTGGAGAGAGACAATGTATGGCTACACCTTC	CAWRETMYGYTF